The clone carrying this TCR beta chain appeared a few times. This sample was taken from a study of Graves' ophthalmopathy and Graves' hyperthyroidism. The V gene's germline CDR1 is SNHLY and CDR2 FYNNEI. V gave up 6 bases and J gave up 8 bases; unmatched junction bases: 2. CDR3 length: 13 amino acids. RNA transcripts were the source from which TCR beta CDR3 regions were amplified. The first-round RT-PCR employed HTBI primers together with the Qiagen OneStep RT-PCR kit. A multiplex PCR was then performed as the second round. Using its own MiXCR run on the multiplex PCR reads, TCRdb lists one record per CDR3 protein. The data show about 740,000 distinct CDR3 sequences, with 40% seen just once and 40% to 55% held by the top ten.

The V call is TRBV2, the J call TRBJ1-4; 11 bases align to TRBD1. The sequenced material came from peripheral blood. The TCR comes from an adult man with Graves' ophthalmopathy. CDR3 amino acids: CASRGQGGEKLFF. CDR3 coding DNA: TGTGCCAGCAGGGGACAGGGGGGGGAAAAACTGTTTTTT.